This T cell receptor beta chain was found in a study of cytomegalovirus exposure and HLA in healthy donors. This clone was seen more than once but under ten times. Amplification used 60 Vbeta primers and 13 Jbeta primers. Clones were read by immunoSEQ multiplex PCR, and TCRdb kept only the in-frame ones, dropping some. The table shows 150,000 to 200,000 clones, with around 80% occurring only once. The V gene's germline CDR1 is MRHNA and CDR2 SNTAGT. V trimming: 6 bases; J trimming: 7 bases; junction bases outside the gene matches: 14. There are 16 residues in the CDR3. The J gene is TRBJ2-2, the V gene TRBV6-4, with TRBD1 matching 7 bases. The source of this sequence is a man in his forties in good health and CMV-seronegative. The sequenced material came from PBMCs. The CDR3 region is CASSLLPARGNGELFF. The CDR3, as DNA: TGTGCCAGCAGCCTGCTCCCTGCCAGGGGGAACGGGGAGCTGTTTTTT.